This passage covers 18 T cell receptor beta chains from one sample sequenced in a study of human T cells and chemical hapten exposure. The library tagged individual cDNA molecules with unique molecular identifiers. TCRdb independently ran MiXCR on the reads; one entry per CDR3 protein. The sample lists 95,000 to 150,000 distinct CDR3 sequences; 8.5% were seen once. It was unfractionated whole blood from which total RNA was extracted. Source material: whole blood. These receptors all come from a human donor in good health. Some clones in this sample may be carry-over from other donors' samples.

The chain links TRBV25-1 to TRBJ1-1; D remains unclear. Trimming took 7 bases from V and 1 from J, leaving 19 bases between them. The CDR3 spans 16 residues. Germline V lookup: CDR1 MGHDK, CDR2 SYGVNS. The CDR3 loop reads CASTGRAATKNTEAFF. CDR3 coding DNA: TGTGCCAGCACAGGTAGGGCAGCAACTAAGAACACTGAAGCTTTCTTT.

The genes are TRBV18 and TRBJ2-3, with unresolved D. Germline-derived CDR1 and CDR2 are KGHSH and LQKENI. The CDR3 length is 14 residues. Between the trimmed V and J ends, which lost 6 bases and 2 bases, there was a span of 12 bases. The CDR3 here is CASSPDGPTDTQYF. The CDR3 DNA sequence: TGTGCCAGCTCCCCAGACGGGCCCACAGATACGCAGTATTTT.

The rearrangement joins TRBV5-8 to TRBJ2-5; 9 positions match TRBD2. This CDR3 has 17 amino acids. With V trimmed by 5 bases and J by 1 base, 12 bases remained unmatched. CDR1 SGHTS and CDR2 YDEGEE come from the germline V gene. The CDR3 sequence: CASSRWGAGGLQETQYF. CDR3 nucleotides: TGTGCCAGCAGTCGTTGGGGAGCGGGAGGCCTCCAAGAGACCCAGTACTTC.

This clonotype was recorded many times. The CDR3 coding sequence is TGTGCCAGCAGCTTACAGGGGGCGCGGGTGACAGATACGCAGTATTTT. It is translated as CASSLQGARVTDTQYF. The chain is built from TRBV7-2 and TRBJ2-3; 8 bases are shared with TRBD1. Per germline, CDR1 SGHTA and CDR2 FQGNSA. Trimming took 2 bases from V and 3 from J; bases not matched to a gene: 7. This CDR3 is 16 amino acids long. Looking up the rest from reference TRBV7-2 and TRBJ2-3 gives the full variable domain: GAGVSQSPSNKVTEKGKDVELRCDPISGHTALYWYRQSLGQGLEFLIYFQGNSAPDKSGLPSDRFSAERTGGSVSTLTIQRTQQEDSAVYLCASSLQGARVTDTQYFGPGTRLTVL.

This clonotype has ten or more counts. The chain couples TRBV6-5 to TRBJ2-3, with D uncertain. The germline gives CDR1 MNHEY, CDR2 SVGAGI. The CDR3 loop spans 11 amino acids. V lost 5 bases, J lost 4 bases, and 4 bases lay in between. The CDR3 DNA reads TGTGCCAGCAGTGCCCCAGATACGCAGTATTTT. This sequence encodes CASSAPDTQYF.

This clonotype was detected many times. The chain employs TRBV12-3 or TRBV12-4 and TRBJ2-1; 11 bases agree with TRBD2. The CDR3 consists of 17 residues. The V segment lost 3 bases and the J segment 0 bases; nucleotides outside the gene matches: 4. The CDR3 loop is CASSFGTSGRSYNEQFF. The CDR3 DNA reads as TGTGCCAGCAGTTTCGGGACTAGCGGCCGCTCCTACAATGAGCAGTTCTTC.

The sample holds a few counts of this clonotype. The chain uses TRBV5-6 and TRBJ1-1; 8 bases map to TRBD1. After removal of 3 bases from V and 5 bases from J, the junction contained 9 bases not matched to a gene. Germline V gene data show CDR1 as SGHDT and CDR2 as YYEEEE. The length of the CDR3 is 15 residues. The CDR3 loop reads CASSSYRGDWTEAFF. In DNA form, the CDR3 reads TGTGCCAGCAGCTCGTACAGGGGGGATTGGACTGAAGCTTTCTTT.

This clonotype was found many times. The chain employs TRBV12-3 or TRBV12-4 and TRBJ1-1, with D possibly being TRBD1 (6 bases). The CDR3 runs to 14 residues. V lost 7 bases and J 3 bases, leaving 15 bases between the germline ends. CDR3 coding DNA: TGTGCCAGCAAGTTCCAGGGGCGAGACACTGAAGCTTTCTTT. It translates to CASKFQGRDTEAFF.

The rearrangement uses TRBV11-2 and TRBJ2-3; 7 nucleotides line up with TRBD1. V gave up 3 bases and J gave up 1 base; unmatched junction bases: 1. Per the germline V gene, CDR1 is SGHAT and CDR2 is FQNNGV. The CDR3 sequence is 14 residues long. The CDR3 sequence: CASSLGQRTDTQYF. CDR3 nucleotides: TGTGCCAGCAGCTTGGGACAGCGCACAGATACGCAGTATTTT.

This clonotype was detected many times. The genes are TRBV20-1 and TRBJ2-1; 7 bases line up with TRBD2. The CDR3 has 13 residues. Germline V CDR1 and CDR2: DFQATT, SNEGSKA (reference sequence). V shed 1 base and J 4 bases; nucleotides not matched to a gene: 1. DNA for the CDR3: TGCAGTGCTAGAGGCGGGAGTTACAATGAGCAGTTCTTC. Protein sequence: CSARGGSYNEQFF.

This clonotype was seen many times. The rearrangement joins TRBV29-1 to TRBJ1-1; D is unclear. V was cut by 4 bases and J by 1 base, with 7 bases left in between. The V gene's germline CDR1 is SQVTM and CDR2 ANQGSEA. The CDR3 contains 12 residues. DNA of the CDR3: TGCAGCGTTGCCCGCCCGAACACTGAAGCTTTCTTT. It is translated as CSVARPNTEAFF.

The chain employs TRBV5-1 and TRBJ2-5; D might be TRBD1 (6 bases). V dropped 0 bases and J dropped 1 base, with 7 bases sitting between them. The CDR3 has 14 residues. Per the germline V gene, CDR1 is SGHRS and CDR2 is YFSETQ. The CDR3 coding sequence is TGCGCCAGCAGCTTGGGGGGGCCCCAAGAGACCCAGTACTTC. Its protein is CASSLGGPQETQYF.

The chain has TRBV30 and TRBJ2-7; weak D call: TRBD2 (6 bases). Germline assignment: CDR1 GTSNPN and CDR2 SVGIG (reference sequence). This CDR3 comprises 14 residues. V shed 0 bases and J shed 3 bases, with 12 bases lying between them. The CDR3 region has the DNA TGTGCCTGGAGTGTTCTAGCGAGCCGCTACGAGCAGTACTTC. Protein sequence: CAWSVLASRYEQYF.

This clonotype occurred a few times. V usage is TRBV6-1 and J usage is TRBJ2-2; D not certain. Germline lookup yields CDR1 MNHNS and CDR2 SASEGT. With 0 bases removed from V and 7 bases from J, the gap between germline ends came to 18 bases. CDR3 size: 17 residues. Here the CDR3 reads CASSEASDGSLSGELFF. In DNA form, the CDR3 reads TGTGCCAGCAGTGAAGCGTCAGACGGATCCCTCAGCGGGGAGCTGTTTTTT.

This clonotype came up a few times. CDR3 bases: TGCAGCGAATTAGCGGGATATACAGATACGCAGTATTTT. This translates into CSELAGYTDTQYF. V is TRBV29-1 and J is TRBJ2-3, with 8 positions matching TRBD2. V trimming: 7 bases; J trimming: 3 bases; junction bases outside the gene matches: 6. The length of the CDR3 is 13 residues. Per the germline V gene, CDR1 is SQVTM and CDR2 is ANQGSEA.

This clonotype was found many times. J is TRBJ1-6 and V is TRBV30; unclear D gene. V shed 1 base and J shed 4 bases, with 17 bases lying between them. The germline CDR1 and CDR2 sequences are GTSNPN and SVGIG (reference sequence). This CDR3 is built from 17 residues. CDR3 residues: CAWSEARTTSYNSPLHF. The CDR3 nucleotides read TGTGCCTGGAGTGAAGCCCGCACGACCTCATATAATTCACCCCTCCACTTT.

This rearrangement joins TRBV11-1 to TRBJ2-7, with D maybe TRBD1 (6 bases). The V gene lost 0 bases and the J gene lost 3 bases, with 15 bases spanning the gap. Germline-derived CDR1 and CDR2 are SGHAT and FQDESV (reference sequence). This CDR3 is 16 amino acids long. CDR3 in DNA: TGTGCCAGCAGCTTAGCCCCACTGGGACAACTCTACGAGCAGTACTTC. Translated: CASSLAPLGQLYEQYF.

This clonotype was counted ten times or more. The V gene is TRBV30, the J gene TRBJ2-7, with TRBD2 matching over 7 bases. This CDR3 has 15 residues. V shed 4 bases and J 5 bases; nucleotides not matched to a gene: 14. Per the germline V gene, CDR1 is GTSNPN and CDR2 is SVGIG (reference sequence). DNA for the CDR3: TGTGCCTGGAATCCCGGGGGGACTGCTAACAACGAGCAGTACTTC. Protein sequence: CAWNPGGTANNEQYF.